These T cell receptor beta chains were read from a single sample in a study of beta chain features in type 1 diabetes. Some clones are missing from TCRdb's copy, which holds only in-frame ones; the method was immunoSEQ multiplex PCR. This repertoire shows about 240,000 clones, approximately 14% found once; its top ten account for about 0.019%. The sequenced material came from naive CD4+ T cells from blood. The receptors were sampled from a man between 25 and 39 years old with type 1 diabetes. CDR3s include the opening cysteine and the closing phenylalanine or tryptophan. Some rows have no size entry. The others give once, few or many, or a class for an expanded clone.

>NA|TRBV5-6
CASRSTGSEAYEQYF
>NA|TRBV7-9
CASSSTSGGSAGELFF
>few|TRBV9
CASSVVGQGGEQYF
>few|TRBV5-1
CASSFGLASDTQYF
>NA|TRBV6-1
CASSPQGTEAFF
>few|TRBV6-5
CASSYYQRGSTDTQYF
>few|TRBV19
CASRALAGGEQFF
>NA|TRBV11-3
CASSLELPNIQYF
>NA|TRBV7-8
CASSPGTGVDIQYF
>NA|TRBV5-1
CASSWTSPNEQFF
>few|TRBV29-1
CSVGSAGAPYEQYF
>NA|TRBV10-3
CAISDGNQPQHF